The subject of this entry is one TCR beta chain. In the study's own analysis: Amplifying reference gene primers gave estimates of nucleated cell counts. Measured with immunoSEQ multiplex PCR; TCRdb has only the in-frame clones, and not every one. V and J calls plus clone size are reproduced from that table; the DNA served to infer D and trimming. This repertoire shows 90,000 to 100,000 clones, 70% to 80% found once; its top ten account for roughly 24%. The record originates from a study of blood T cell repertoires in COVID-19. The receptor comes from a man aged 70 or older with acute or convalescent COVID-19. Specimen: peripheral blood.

DNA for the CDR3: TGTGCCAGCAGCCCCCGGGACAGGGCTCCCGGGGAGCTGTTTTTT. Its translation is CASSPRDRAPGELFF. The V call is TRBV7-3, the J call TRBJ2-2, with TRBD1 matching 9 bases. CDR1 is SGHTA and CDR2 is FQGTGA in the germline V gene. This CDR3 is 15 amino acids long. After removal of 5 bases from V and 6 bases from J, the junction contained 7 bases not matched to a gene.